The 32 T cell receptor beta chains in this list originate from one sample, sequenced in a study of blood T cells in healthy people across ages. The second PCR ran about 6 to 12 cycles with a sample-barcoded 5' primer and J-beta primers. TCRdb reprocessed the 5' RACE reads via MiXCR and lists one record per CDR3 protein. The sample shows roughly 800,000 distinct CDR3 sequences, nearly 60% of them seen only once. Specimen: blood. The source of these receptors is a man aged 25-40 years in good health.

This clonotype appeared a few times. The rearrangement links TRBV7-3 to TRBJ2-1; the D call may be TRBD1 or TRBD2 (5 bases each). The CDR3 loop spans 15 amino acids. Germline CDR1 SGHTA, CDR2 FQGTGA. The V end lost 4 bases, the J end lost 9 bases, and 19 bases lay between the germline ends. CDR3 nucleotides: TGTGCCAGCAGCTCCCGCGCCGGGACCCTATCTGAGCAGTTCTTC. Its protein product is CASSSRAGTLSEQFF.

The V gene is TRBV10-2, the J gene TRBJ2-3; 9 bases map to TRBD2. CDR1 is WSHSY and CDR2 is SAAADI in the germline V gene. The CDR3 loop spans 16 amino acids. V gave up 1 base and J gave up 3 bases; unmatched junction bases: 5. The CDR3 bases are TGCGCCAGCAGTGAGTTTCTAGCGGGGAGAACAGATACGCAGTATTTT. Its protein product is CASSEFLAGRTDTQYF.

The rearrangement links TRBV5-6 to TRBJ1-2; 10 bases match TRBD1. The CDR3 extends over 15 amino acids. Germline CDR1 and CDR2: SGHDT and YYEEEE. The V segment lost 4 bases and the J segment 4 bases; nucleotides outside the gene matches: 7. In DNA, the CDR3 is TGTGCCAGCAGCCCCGGGACAGGGGTACCCTATGGCTACACCTTC. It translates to CASSPGTGVPYGYTF.

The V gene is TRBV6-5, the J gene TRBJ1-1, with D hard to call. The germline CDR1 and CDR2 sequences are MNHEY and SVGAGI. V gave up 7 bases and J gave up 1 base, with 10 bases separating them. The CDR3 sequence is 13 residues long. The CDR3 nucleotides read TGTGCCAGCAATCCGACGGGGAACACTGAAGCTTTCTTT. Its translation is CASNPTGNTEAFF.

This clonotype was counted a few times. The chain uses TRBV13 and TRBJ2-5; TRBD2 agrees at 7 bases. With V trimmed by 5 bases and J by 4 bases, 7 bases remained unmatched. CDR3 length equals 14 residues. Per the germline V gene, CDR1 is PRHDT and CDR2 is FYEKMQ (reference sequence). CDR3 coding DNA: TGTGCCAGCAGCGTCCGGGACTACGGAGAGACCCAGTACTTC. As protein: CASSVRDYGETQYF.

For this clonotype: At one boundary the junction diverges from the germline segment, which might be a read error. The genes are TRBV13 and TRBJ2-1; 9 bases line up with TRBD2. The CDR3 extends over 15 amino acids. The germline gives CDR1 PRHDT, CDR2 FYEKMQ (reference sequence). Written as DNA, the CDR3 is TGTGCTAGCAGCTTAGGTAGCGGGGGCTTCAATGAGCAGTTCTTC. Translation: CASSLGSGGFNEQFF. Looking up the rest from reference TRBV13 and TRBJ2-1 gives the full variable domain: AAGVIQSPRHLIKEKRETATLKCYPIPRHDTVYWYQQGPGQDPQFLISFYEKMQSDKGSIPDRFSAQQFSDYHSELNMSSLELGDSALYFCASSLGSGGFNEQFFGPGTRLTVL.

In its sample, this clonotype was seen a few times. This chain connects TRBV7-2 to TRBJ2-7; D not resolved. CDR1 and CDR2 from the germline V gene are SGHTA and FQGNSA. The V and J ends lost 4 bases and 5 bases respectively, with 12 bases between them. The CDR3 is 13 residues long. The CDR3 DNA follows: TGTGCCAGCAGCTCCCTCAGGATCGACGAGCAGTACTTC. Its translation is CASSSLRIDEQYF.

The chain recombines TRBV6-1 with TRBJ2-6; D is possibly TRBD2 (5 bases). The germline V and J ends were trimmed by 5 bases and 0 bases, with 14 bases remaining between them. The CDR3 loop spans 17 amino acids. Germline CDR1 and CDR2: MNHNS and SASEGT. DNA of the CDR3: TGTGCCAGCAGTAGTCCTTCCGGAGGCTCTGGGGCCAACGTCCTGACTTTC. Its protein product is CASSSPSGGSGANVLTF.

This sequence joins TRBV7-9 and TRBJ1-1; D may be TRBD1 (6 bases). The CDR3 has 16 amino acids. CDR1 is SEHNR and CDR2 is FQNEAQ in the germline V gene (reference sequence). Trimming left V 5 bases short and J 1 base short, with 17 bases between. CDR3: CASSPVHGTTNTEAFF. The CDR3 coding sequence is TGTGCCAGCAGCCCCGTTCACGGGACAACGAACACTGAAGCTTTCTTT.

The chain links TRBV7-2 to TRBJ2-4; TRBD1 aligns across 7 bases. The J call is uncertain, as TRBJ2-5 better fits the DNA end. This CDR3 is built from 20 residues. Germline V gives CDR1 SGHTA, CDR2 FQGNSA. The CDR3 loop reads CASSLAPGTGTARRQETQYF. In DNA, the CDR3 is TGTGCCAGCAGCTTAGCCCCTGGAACCGGGACAGCAAGAAGACAAGAGACCCAGTACTTC.

CDR3 DNA sequence: TGTGCCAGCAGTGAAGTCGGCAGCCCCTACGAGCAGTACTTC. Its protein product is CASSEVGSPYEQYF. The chain combines TRBV2 with TRBJ2-7; D is ambiguous. The CDR3 is 14 amino acids. The germline V gene has CDR1 SNHLY and CDR2 FYNNEI. The ends were cut back, 1 base at V and 2 bases at J, with 9 bases in the middle.

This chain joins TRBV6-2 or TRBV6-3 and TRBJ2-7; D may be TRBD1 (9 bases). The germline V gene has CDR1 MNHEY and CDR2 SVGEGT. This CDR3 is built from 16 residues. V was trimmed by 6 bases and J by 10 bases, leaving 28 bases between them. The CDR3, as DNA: TGTGCCAGCAGATCTCCGGGACAGGGAGCGGGAGAGGCCCAGTACTTC. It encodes CASRSPGQGAGEAQYF.

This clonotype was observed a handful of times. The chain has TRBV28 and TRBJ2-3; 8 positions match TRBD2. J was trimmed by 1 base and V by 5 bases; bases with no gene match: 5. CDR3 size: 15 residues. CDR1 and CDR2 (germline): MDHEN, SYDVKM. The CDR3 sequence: CASSGLRGGTDTQYF. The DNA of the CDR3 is TGTGCCAGCAGTGGACTGCGGGGGGGCACAGATACGCAGTATTTT.

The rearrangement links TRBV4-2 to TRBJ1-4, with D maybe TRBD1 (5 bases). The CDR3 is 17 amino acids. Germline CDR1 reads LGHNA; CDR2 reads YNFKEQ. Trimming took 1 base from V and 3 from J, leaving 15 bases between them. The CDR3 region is CASSQGAGIGANEKLFF. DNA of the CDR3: TGTGCCAGCAGCCAAGGGGCAGGGATTGGGGCTAATGAAAAACTGTTTTTT.

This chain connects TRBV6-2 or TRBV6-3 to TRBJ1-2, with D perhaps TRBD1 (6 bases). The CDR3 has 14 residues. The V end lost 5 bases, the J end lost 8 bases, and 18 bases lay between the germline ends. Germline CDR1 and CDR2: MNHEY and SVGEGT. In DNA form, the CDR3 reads TGTGCCAGCAGTCTCCTCCGGGACAACAAAGGCTACACCTTC. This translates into CASSLLRDNKGYTF.

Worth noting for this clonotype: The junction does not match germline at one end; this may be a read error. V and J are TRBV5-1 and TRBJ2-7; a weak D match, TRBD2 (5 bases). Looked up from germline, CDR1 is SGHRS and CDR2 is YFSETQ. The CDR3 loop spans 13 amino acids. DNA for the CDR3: TGCGCCAGCAGCGACGGGGTGTCCTACGAGCAGCACTTC. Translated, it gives CASSDGVSYEQHF.

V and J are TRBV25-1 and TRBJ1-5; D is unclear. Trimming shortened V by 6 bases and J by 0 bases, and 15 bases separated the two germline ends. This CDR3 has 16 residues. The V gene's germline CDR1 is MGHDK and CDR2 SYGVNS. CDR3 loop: CASRRGRIDSNQPQHF. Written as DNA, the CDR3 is TGTGCCAGCAGGCGAGGCAGGATCGATAGCAATCAGCCCCAGCATTTT.

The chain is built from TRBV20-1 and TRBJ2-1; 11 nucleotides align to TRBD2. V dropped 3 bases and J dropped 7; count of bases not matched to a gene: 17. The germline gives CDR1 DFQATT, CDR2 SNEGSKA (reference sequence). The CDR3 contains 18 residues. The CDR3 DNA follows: TGCAGTGCTAGTCGCCCCGGGACTAGCGGAGGGGTAGTTAATGAGCAGTTCTTC. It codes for CSASRPGTSGGVVNEQFF.

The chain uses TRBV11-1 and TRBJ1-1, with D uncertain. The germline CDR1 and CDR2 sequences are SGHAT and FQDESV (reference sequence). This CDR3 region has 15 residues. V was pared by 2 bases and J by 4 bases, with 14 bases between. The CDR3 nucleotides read TGTGCCAGCAGCTTATCCGGACGATCGGGCACTGAAGCTTTCTTT. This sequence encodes CASSLSGRSGTEAFF.

CDR3 region: CASRVTSGYYEQYF. In DNA, the CDR3 is TGTGCCAGCAGAGTTACTAGCGGTTACTACGAGCAGTACTTC. The chain joins TRBV6-1 to TRBJ2-7, with TRBD2 matching over 8 bases. V dropped 6 bases and J dropped 3; count of bases not matched to a gene: 7. Germline assignment: CDR1 MNHNS and CDR2 SASEGT. CDR3 size: 14 residues.

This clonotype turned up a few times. The CDR3 is CASSKWTGDEQYF. The CDR3 DNA follows: TGTGCCAGCAGTAAATGGACAGGGGACGAGCAGTACTTC. V is TRBV28 and J is TRBJ2-7; 9 nucleotides align to TRBD1. CDR1 and CDR2 (germline): MDHEN, SYDVKM. The CDR3 totals 13 residues. V shed 5 bases, J shed 5 bases, and the junction held 4 bases outside the gene matches.

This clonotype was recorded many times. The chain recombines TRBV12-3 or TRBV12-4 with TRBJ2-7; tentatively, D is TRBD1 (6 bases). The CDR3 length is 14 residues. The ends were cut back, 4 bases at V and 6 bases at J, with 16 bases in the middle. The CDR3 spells CASSSQGRFAEQYF. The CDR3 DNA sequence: TGTGCCAGCAGTTCACAGGGTCGGTTTGCCGAGCAGTACTTC.

For the CDR3, the DNA is TGTGCCATCAGTGATCTTAGACCGGTGAGCTCCTACAATGAGCAGTTCTTC. Amino acids: CAISDLRPVSSYNEQFF. The chain carries TRBV10-3 and TRBJ2-1; D call uncertain. The CDR3 runs 17 residues. Germline assignment: CDR1 ENHRY and CDR2 SYGVKD. V lost 3 bases to trimming and J lost 0 bases, with 15 bases between them.

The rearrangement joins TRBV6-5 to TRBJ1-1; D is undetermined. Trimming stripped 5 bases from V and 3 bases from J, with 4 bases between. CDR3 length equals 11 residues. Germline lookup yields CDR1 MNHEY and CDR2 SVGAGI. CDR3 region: CASSTYTEAFF. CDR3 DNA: TGTGCCAGCAGTACGTACACTGAAGCTTTCTTT.

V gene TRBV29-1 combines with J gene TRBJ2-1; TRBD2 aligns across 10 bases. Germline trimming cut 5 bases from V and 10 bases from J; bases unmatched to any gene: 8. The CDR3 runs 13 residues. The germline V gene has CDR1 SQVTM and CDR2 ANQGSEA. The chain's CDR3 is CSVHILAGVEQFF. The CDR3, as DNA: TGCAGCGTTCATATCCTAGCGGGAGTCGAGCAGTTCTTC.

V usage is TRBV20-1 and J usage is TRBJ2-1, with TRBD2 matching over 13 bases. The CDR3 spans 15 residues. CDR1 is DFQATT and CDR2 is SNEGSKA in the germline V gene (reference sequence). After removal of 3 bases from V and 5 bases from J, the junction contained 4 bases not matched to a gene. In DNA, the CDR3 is TGCAGTGCTAGCGGACTAGCGGGAGAGAACAATGAGCAGTTCTTC. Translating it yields CSASGLAGENNEQFF.

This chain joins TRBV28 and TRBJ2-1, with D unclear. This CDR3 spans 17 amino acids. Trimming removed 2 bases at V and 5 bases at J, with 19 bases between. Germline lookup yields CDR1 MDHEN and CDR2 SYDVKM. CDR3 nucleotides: TGTGCCAGCAGTTTAGATCCTCGGGCAGTCTGGGACAATGAGCAGTTCTTC. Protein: CASSLDPRAVWDNEQFF.

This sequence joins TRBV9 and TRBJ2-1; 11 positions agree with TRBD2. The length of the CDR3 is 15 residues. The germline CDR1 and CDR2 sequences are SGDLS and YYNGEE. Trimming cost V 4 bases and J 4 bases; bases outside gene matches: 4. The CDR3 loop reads CASSKTSGTYNEQFF. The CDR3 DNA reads TGTGCCAGCAGCAAGACTAGCGGGACGTACAATGAGCAGTTCTTC.

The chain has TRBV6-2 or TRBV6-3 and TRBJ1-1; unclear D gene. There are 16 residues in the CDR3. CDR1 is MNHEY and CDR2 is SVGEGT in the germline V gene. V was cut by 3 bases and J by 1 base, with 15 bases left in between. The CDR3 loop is CASSYLFRRENTEAFF. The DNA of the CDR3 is TGTGCCAGCAGTTATCTTTTTCGCAGAGAGAACACTGAAGCTTTCTTT.

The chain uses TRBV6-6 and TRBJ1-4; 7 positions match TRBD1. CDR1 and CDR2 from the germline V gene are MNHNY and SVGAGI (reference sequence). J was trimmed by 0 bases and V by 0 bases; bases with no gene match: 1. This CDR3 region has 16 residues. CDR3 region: CASSYSGTATNEKLFF. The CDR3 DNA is TGTGCCAGCAGTTACTCCGGGACAGCAACTAATGAAAAACTGTTTTTT.

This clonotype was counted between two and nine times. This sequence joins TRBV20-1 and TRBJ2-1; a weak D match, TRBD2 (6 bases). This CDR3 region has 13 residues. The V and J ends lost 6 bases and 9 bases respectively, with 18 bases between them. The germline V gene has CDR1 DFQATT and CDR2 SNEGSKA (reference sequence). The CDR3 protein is CSASTSIVGEQFF. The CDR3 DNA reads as TGCAGTGCATCTACTAGCATCGTGGGTGAGCAGTTCTTC.

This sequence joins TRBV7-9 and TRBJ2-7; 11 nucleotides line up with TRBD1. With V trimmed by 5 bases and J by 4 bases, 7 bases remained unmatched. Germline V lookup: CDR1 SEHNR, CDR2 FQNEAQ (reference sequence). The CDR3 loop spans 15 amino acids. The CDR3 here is CASSTGTGGWYEQYF. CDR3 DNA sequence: TGTGCCAGCAGCACCGGGACAGGGGGATGGTACGAGCAGTACTTC.